The TCR beta chain described here comes from a study of T cells in Graves' hyperthyroidism and ophthalmopathy. The study's findings and limits: Ophthalmopathy cases were set apart from stable hyperthyroidism by a 13 V-J model.

Using RNA transcripts as the source, TCR beta CDR3 regions were amplified. During a first-round RT-PCR of the TCR CDR3, the HTBI primer set was used. MiXCR was run by TCRdb on the multiplex PCR reads, yielding one entry per CDR3 protein. The sample includes under 350,000 distinct CDR3 sequences, around a sixth seen only once; the top ten take around 54%. V was pared by 4 bases and J by 1 base, with 5 bases of the junction left unmatched. CDR3 length: 15 amino acids. In germline, CDR1 is SGHRS, CDR2 YFSETQ. This clonotype was counted only a few times. Its antigen remains unidentified. Exclusion of patients followed from uncontrolled infection, other autoimmune disease, pregnancy or lactation.

This receptor was obtained from a woman aged 45-65 years with Graves' hyperthyroidism. The specimen was blood. The chain carries TRBV5-1 and TRBJ2-5; TRBD2 agrees at 9 bases. This CDR3 reads CASSVAGDPQETQYF. Written as DNA, the CDR3 is TGCGCCAGCAGCGTAGCGGGGGACCCCCAAGAGACCCAGTACTTC.